This T cell receptor beta chain was identified during a study of blood T cell repertoires in COVID-19. Concerning this clone itself: The junction departs from the called germline gene at one end, perhaps through a read error.

The CDR3 spans 10 residues. Germline CDR1 reads DFQATT; CDR2 reads SNEGSKA (reference sequence). Under the authors' procedure: Estimated nucleated cell counts came from reference gene primer amplification. Libraries were prepared by immunoSEQ multiplex PCR; TCRdb keeps only in-frame clonotypes and omits some of them. The V and J calls and clone size come from that table; D and trimming were worked out from the DNA. The sample has roughly 100,000 clones; about 90% are singletons. This clonotype was obtained from a human donor in a cohort sampled during active COVID-19. The sequenced material came from peripheral blood. V is TRBV20-1 and J is TRBJ1-4; weak D call: TRBD1 (6 bases). The CDR3 is CSASRRDTVF. In nucleotides, the CDR3 is TGCAGTGCTAGTCGCCGGGACACCGTTTTT.